The 14 T cell receptor beta chains listed next were all sequenced from one sample in a study of T-cell reconstitution after alpha-beta-depleted transplantation in children. For TCRbeta, the library was prepared with unique molecular identifiers. Each CDR3 protein is one row after TCRdb ran MiXCR on the PCR reads. The sample carries approximately 240,000 distinct CDR3 sequences, about 11% recorded once. Source: PBMCs, taken before TCRalphabeta/CD19-depleted stem cell transplant. The receptors derive from a child less than two years old with acute myeloid leukemia, due to receive a stem cell transplant.

This clonotype was found a few times. The rearrangement uses TRBV28 and TRBJ2-7; D remains unclear. The CDR3 sequence is 17 residues long. The germline V and J ends were trimmed by 7 bases and 2 bases, with 24 bases remaining between them. Looked up from germline, CDR1 is MDHEN and CDR2 is SYDVKM. CDR3 DNA sequence: TGTGCCAGCACCCCTTCACTCGGCGGCCGTTTGACCTACGAGCAGTACTTC. This encodes CASTPSLGGRLTYEQYF.

This clonotype has ten or more counts. The chain joins TRBV5-1 to TRBJ2-3; D is unclear. Trimming pared 0 bases from V and 3 bases from J, leaving 14 bases between. The germline V gene encodes CDR1 SGHRS and CDR2 YFSETQ. The CDR3 runs to 16 residues. CDR3 residues: CASSLAGSYQTDTQYF. Here the CDR3 DNA reads TGCGCCAGCAGCTTGGCCGGAAGCTACCAAACAGATACGCAGTATTTT.

V usage is TRBV20-1 and J usage is TRBJ2-1; no clear D gene. V was clipped by 6 bases and J by 3 bases, with 9 bases between them. The CDR3 extends over 12 amino acids. Germline V gene data show CDR1 as DFQATT and CDR2 as SNEGSKA (reference sequence). This CDR3 is CSAKTLYNEQFF. DNA of the CDR3: TGCAGTGCCAAGACACTCTACAATGAGCAGTTCTTC.

This clonotype was detected ten times or more. The chain combines TRBV20-1 with TRBJ2-7; D is uncertain. The CDR3 is made up of 14 amino acids. Germline-derived CDR1 and CDR2 are DFQATT and SNEGSKA (reference sequence). V was clipped by 0 bases and J by 3 bases, with 12 bases between them. The CDR3 spells CSARDGLRRYEQYF. CDR3 DNA: TGCAGTGCTAGAGATGGGCTTCGCCGCTACGAGCAGTACTTC.

This clonotype was counted at least ten times. The chain combines TRBV7-8 with TRBJ2-1; 12 nucleotides match TRBD2. The CDR3 sequence is 15 residues long. V shed 1 base and J 10 bases; nucleotides not matched to a gene: 5. Germline lookup yields CDR1 SGHVS and CDR2 FQNEAQ. CDR3 protein: CASSLGTSGIDEQFF. For the CDR3, the DNA is TGTGCCAGCAGCTTAGGGACTAGCGGGATAGACGAGCAGTTCTTC.

This clonotype showed up many times. The chain has TRBV7-3 and TRBJ2-7; TRBD2 might be the D (6 bases). The CDR3 contains 13 residues. V lost 2 bases and J lost 6, with 11 bases in between. Per germline, CDR1 SGHTA and CDR2 FQGTGA. This chain's CDR3 is CASSLGEAGEQYF. Here the CDR3 DNA reads TGTGCCAGCAGCTTAGGGGAGGCCGGCGAGCAGTACTTC.

This clonotype was observed a few times. V usage is TRBV10-3 and J usage is TRBJ2-2; the D gene is possibly TRBD2 (7 bases). From germline, CDR1 is ENHRY and CDR2 SYGVKD. The CDR3 contains 15 residues. Between the trimmed V and J ends, which lost 7 bases and 1 base, there was a span of 13 bases. The CDR3 sequence: CAIKGGTQNTGELFF. The DNA for the CDR3 is TGTGCCATCAAGGGGGGGACCCAGAACACCGGGGAGCTGTTTTTT.

This clonotype occurred many times. The J gene is TRBJ2-3, the V gene TRBV6-1; 8 nucleotides align to TRBD2. CDR1 and CDR2 (germline): MNHNS, SASEGT. V dropped 2 bases and J dropped 2; count of bases not matched to a gene: 6. This CDR3 contains 16 residues. The CDR3 spells CASSELSGGPTDTQYF. The CDR3 coding sequence is TGTGCCAGCAGTGAATTAAGCGGGGGCCCCACAGATACGCAGTATTTT.

In its sample, this clonotype was seen many times. V gene TRBV19 combines with J gene TRBJ2-3; D is unclear. CDR3 length equals 15 residues. V lost 3 bases and J 7 bases, leaving 17 bases between the germline ends. Germline V CDR1 and CDR2: LNHDA, SQIVND (reference sequence). The chain's CDR3 is CASSIPDSLWYTQYF. The CDR3 DNA is TGTGCCAGTAGTATTCCCGACTCGTTGTGGTATACGCAGTATTTT.

Ten or more counts support this clonotype. This chain links TRBV5-1 with TRBJ2-1, with 8 bases fitting TRBD2. There are 16 residues in the CDR3. Germline CDR1 is SGHRS and CDR2 is YFSETQ. The trim removed 0 bases at V and 5 bases at J, leaving 7 bases unmatched. The DNA for the CDR3 is TGCGCCAGCAGCTTGGCAGTAGCGGGGTTCAACAATGAGCAGTTCTTC. It specifies CASSLAVAGFNNEQFF.

The chain employs TRBV5-6 and TRBJ2-2, with D maybe TRBD1 (5 bases). This CDR3 comprises 14 residues. The germline V gene has CDR1 SGHDT and CDR2 YYEEEE. Trimming removed 3 bases at V and 7 bases at J, with 13 bases between. The CDR3 is CASSSSPRDGELFF. The CDR3 DNA is TGTGCCAGCAGCTCAAGCCCCAGGGACGGGGAGCTGTTTTTT.

This clonotype has ten or more counts. This chain links TRBV12-3 or TRBV12-4 with TRBJ2-2; TRBD2 matches 8 bases. This CDR3 region has 17 residues. Losses at the gene ends were 4 bases for V and 1 base for J; bases not matched to a gene: 8. The CDR3 DNA sequence: TGTGCCAGCAGTTACTCGGCGACTAGCGAGAACACCGGGGAGCTGTTTTTT. Residues: CASSYSATSENTGELFF.

This clonotype was seen a handful of times. The chain joins TRBV28 to TRBJ2-3; D is perhaps TRBD2 (5 bases). The CDR3 length is 17 residues. Looked up from germline, CDR1 is MDHEN and CDR2 is SYDVKM. Between the trimmed V and J ends, which lost 6 bases and 6 bases, there was a span of 25 bases. For the CDR3, the DNA is TGTGCCAGCAGCCTCCCGGGGAGCCTACGTTATTCGGATACGCAGTATTTT. This sequence encodes CASSLPGSLRYSDTQYF.

Comments on this clonotype: This may come from a read error, since a much larger clone is one base off. V gene TRBV20-1 combines with J gene TRBJ2-1, with 11 bases identical to TRBD2. V shed 3 bases, J shed 9 bases, and the junction held 7 bases outside the gene matches. CDR1 is DFQATT and CDR2 is SNEGSKA in the germline V gene (reference sequence). The CDR3 is 14 amino acids. CDR3 sequence: CSARGSGRVGEQFF. CDR3 nucleotides: TGCAGTGCTAGGGGTAGCGGGAGGGTTGGTGAGCAGTTCTTC.